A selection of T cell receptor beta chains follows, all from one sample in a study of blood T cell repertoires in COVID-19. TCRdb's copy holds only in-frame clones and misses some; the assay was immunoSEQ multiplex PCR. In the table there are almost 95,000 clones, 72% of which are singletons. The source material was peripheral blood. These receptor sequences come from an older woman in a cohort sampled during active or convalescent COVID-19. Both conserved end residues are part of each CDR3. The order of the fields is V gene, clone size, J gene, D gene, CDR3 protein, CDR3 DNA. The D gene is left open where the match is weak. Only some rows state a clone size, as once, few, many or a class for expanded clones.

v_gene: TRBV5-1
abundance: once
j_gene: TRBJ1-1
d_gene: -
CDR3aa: CASSFYMNTEAFF
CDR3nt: TGCGCCAGCAGCTTTTACATGAACACTGAAGCTTTCTTT

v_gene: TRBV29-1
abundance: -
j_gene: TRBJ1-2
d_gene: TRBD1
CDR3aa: CSAGQSNYGYTF
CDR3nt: TGCAGCGCGGGACAGTCCAACTATGGCTACACCTTC

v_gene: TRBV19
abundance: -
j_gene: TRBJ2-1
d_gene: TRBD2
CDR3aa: CASSGGGAGSYNEQFF
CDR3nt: TGTGCCAGTAGTGGCGGGGGGGCAGGTTCCTACAATGAGCAGTTCTTC

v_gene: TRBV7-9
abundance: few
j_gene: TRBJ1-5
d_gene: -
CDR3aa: CASSPTREGQPQHF
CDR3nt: TGTGCCAGCAGCCCGACCCGGGAGGGTCAGCCCCAGCATTTT

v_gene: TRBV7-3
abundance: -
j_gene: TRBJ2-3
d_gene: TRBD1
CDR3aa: CASSSGGQETDTQYF
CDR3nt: TGTGCCAGCAGCTCTGGGGGACAGGAGACAGATACGCAGTATTTT

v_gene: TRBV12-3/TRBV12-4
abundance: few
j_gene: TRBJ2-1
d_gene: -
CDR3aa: CASSLALRQEQFF
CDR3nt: TGTGCCAGCAGTTTAGCGCTGAGACAGGAACAGTTCTTC

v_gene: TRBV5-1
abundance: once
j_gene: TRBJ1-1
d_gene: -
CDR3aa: CASSFRGTEAFF
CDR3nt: TGCGCCAGCAGCTTCAGGGGCACTGAAGCTTTCTTT

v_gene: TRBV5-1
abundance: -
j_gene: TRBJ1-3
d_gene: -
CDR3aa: CASSFGRDSGNTIYF
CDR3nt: TGCGCCAGCAGCTTTGGCCGTGACTCTGGAAACACCATATATTTT

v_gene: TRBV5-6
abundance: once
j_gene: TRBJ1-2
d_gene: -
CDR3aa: CASSLWPPSNYGYTF
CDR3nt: TGTGCCAGCAGCTTGTGGCCGCCTTCTAACTATGGCTACACCTTC

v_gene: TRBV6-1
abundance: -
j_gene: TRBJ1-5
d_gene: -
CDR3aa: CASSERPGSQHF
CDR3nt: TGTGCCAGCAGTGAAAGGCCCGGGTCCCAGCATTTT

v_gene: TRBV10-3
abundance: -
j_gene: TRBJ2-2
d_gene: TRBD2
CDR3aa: CAISGSGGGTGELFF
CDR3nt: TGTGCCATCAGTGGGAGCGGGGGGGGAACCGGGGAGCTGTTTTTT

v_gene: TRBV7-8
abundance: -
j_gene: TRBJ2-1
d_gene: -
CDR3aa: CASSLAGGAYNEQFF
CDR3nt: TGTGCCAGCAGCTTAGCCGGAGGGGCTTACAATGAGCAGTTCTTC

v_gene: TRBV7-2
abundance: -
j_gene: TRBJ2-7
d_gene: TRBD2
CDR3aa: CASSSIPGTRFYEQYF
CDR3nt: TGTGCCAGCAGCTCGATACCCGGGACTAGATTCTACGAGCAGTACTTC

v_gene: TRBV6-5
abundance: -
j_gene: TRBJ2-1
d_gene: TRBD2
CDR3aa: CASPKRGGDEQFF
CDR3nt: TGTGCCAGCCCAAAACGGGGGGGCGATGAGCAGTTCTTC

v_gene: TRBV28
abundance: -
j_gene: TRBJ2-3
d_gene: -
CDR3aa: CASRYLTGKGTDTQYF
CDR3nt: TGTGCCAGCAGGTACCTAACAGGGAAGGGCACAGATACGCAGTATTTT

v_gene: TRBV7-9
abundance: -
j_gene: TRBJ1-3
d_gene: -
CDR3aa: CASSLGRYTGNTIYF
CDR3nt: TGTGCCAGCAGCTTAGGCAGATATACTGGAAACACCATATATTTT

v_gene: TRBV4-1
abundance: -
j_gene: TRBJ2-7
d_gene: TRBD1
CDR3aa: CASSPGQGTYEQYF
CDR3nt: TGCGCCAGCAGCCCCGGACAGGGTACCTACGAGCAGTACTTC

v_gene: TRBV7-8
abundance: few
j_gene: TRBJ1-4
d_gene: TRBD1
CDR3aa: CASSRQGAPNEKLFF
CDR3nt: TGTGCCAGCAGCAGGCAGGGGGCCCCTAATGAAAAACTGTTTTTT

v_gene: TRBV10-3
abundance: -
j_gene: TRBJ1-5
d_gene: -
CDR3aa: CAISEAGGNQPQHF
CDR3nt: TGTGCCATCAGTGAGGCGGGGGGAAATCAGCCCCAGCATTTT

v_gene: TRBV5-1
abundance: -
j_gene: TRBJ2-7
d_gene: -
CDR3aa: CASSLGRDLRSYEQYF
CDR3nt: TGCGCCAGCAGCTTGGGTCGAGACTTACGATCCTACGAGCAGTACTTC

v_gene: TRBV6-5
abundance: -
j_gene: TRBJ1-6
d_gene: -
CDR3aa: CASSYTASNSPLHF
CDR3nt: TGTGCCAGCAGTTACACCGCTAGTAATTCACCCCTCCACTTT

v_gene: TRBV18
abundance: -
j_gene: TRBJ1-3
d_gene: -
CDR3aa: CASSPTRSGNTIYF
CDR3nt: TGTGCCAGCTCCCCGACTAGGTCTGGAAACACCATATATTTT

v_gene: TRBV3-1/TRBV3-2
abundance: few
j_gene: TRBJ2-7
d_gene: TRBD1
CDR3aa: CASRGTGAYEQYF
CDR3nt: TGTGCCAGCAGGGGGACAGGGGCCTACGAGCAGTACTTC

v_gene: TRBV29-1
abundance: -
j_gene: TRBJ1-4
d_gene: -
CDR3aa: CSVAHRVGLIEKLFF
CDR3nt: TGCAGCGTTGCCCACAGGGTCGGGTTAATTGAAAAACTGTTTTTT

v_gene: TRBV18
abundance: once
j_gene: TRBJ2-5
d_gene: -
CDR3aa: CASSPAPPFAGAQETQYF
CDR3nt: TGTGCCAGCTCACCGGCCCCCCCGTTTGCGGGGGCCCAAGAGACCCAGTACTTC

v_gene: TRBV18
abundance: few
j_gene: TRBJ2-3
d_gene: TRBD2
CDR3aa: CASSPPASGGPTDTQYF
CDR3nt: TGTGCCAGCTCACCACCGGCTAGCGGGGGGCCCACAGATACGCAGTATTTT

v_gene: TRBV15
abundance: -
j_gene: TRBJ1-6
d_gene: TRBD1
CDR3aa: CATSRDSGQGSSPLHF
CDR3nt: TGTGCCACCAGCAGAGATTCGGGACAGGGTAGTTCACCCCTCCACTTT

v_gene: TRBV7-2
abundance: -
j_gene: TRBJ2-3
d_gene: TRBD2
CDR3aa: CASSLGTSGGALDTQYF
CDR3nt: TGTGCCAGCAGCTTAGGGACTAGCGGGGGGGCCCTGGATACGCAGTATTTT

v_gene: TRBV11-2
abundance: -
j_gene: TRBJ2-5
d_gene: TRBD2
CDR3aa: CASSLGGAQETQYF
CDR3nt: TGTGCCAGCAGCCTCGGGGGGGCCCAAGAGACCCAGTACTTC

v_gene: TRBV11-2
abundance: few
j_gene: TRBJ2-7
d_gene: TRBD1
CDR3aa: CASSLGNRGDPPRSYEQYF
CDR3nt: TGTGCCAGCAGCTTAGGTAACAGGGGGGACCCTCCACGATCCTACGAGCAGTACTTC

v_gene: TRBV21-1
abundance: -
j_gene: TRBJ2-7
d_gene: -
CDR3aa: CASSRLTGLYEQYF
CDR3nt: TGTGCCAGCAGCAGACTTACAGGGCTCTACGAGCAGTACTTC

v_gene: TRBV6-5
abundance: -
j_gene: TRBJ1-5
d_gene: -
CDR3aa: CASSLGGGYSNQPQHF
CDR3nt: TGTGCCAGCAGTTTGGGGGGGGGCTATAGCAATCAGCCCCAGCATTTT

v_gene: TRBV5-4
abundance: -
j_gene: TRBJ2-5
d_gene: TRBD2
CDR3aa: CASSFPLAGGQETQYF
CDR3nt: TGTGCCAGCAGCTTTCCGCTAGCGGGGGGGCAAGAGACCCAGTACTTC

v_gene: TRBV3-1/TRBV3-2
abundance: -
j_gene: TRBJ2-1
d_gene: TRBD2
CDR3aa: CASSQDHLAGGPFWNEQFF
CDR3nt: TGTGCCAGCAGCCAAGATCATTTAGCGGGGGGGCCGTTCTGGAATGAGCAGTTCTTC

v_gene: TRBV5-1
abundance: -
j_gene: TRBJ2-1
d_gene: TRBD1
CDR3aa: CASSLRQGGGNEQFF
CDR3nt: TGCGCCAGCAGCTTGAGACAGGGGGGTGGGAATGAGCAGTTCTTC

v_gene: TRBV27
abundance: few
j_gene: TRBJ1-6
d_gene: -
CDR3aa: CASSSVWTSSNSPLHF
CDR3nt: TGTGCCAGCAGTTCTGTATGGACTTCATCTAATTCACCCCTCCACTTT

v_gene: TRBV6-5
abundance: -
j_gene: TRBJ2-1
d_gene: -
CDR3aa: CASRPTRGYNEQFF
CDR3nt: TGTGCCAGCAGACCGACTAGAGGTTACAATGAGCAGTTCTTC

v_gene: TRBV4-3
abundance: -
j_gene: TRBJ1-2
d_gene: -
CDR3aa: CASSQGSLSGYTF
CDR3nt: TGCGCCAGCAGCCAAGGGTCACTTTCTGGCTACACCTTC

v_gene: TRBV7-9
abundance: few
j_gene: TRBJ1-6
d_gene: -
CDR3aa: CASSLDFNNSPLHF
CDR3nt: TGTGCCAGCAGCTTAGACTTTAATAATTCACCCCTCCACTTT

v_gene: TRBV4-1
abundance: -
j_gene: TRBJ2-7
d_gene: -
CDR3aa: CASSQLRGMKGYEQYF
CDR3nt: TGCGCCAGCAGCCAGTTAAGGGGCATGAAAGGGTACGAGCAGTACTTC

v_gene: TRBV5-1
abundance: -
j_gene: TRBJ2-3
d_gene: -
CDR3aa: CASSQQGGTDTQYF
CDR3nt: TGCGCCAGCAGCCAGCAGGGTGGCACAGATACGCAGTATTTT

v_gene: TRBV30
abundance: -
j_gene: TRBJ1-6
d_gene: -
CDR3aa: CAWSVASSYNSPLHF
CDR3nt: TGTGCCTGGAGTGTTGCTAGCTCCTATAATTCACCCCTCCACTTT

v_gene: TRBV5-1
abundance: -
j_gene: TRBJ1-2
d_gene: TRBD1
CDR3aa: CASSSRQGAGHGYTF
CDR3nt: TGCGCCAGCAGCTCGCGACAGGGGGCAGGTCATGGCTACACCTTC

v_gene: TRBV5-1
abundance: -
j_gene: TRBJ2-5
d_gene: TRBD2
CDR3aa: CASSFPGLEETQYF
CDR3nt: TGCGCCAGCAGCTTCCCCGGACTAGAAGAGACCCAGTACTTC

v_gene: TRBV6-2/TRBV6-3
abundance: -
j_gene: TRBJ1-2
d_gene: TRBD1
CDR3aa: CASSYSTGLAGYTF
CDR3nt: TGTGCCAGCAGTTACTCGACAGGGTTGGCTGGCTACACCTTC

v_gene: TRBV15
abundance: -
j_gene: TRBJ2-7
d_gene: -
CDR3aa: CATSTRQVVLSEQYF
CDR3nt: TGTGCCACCAGCACCCGACAGGTAGTGTTGTCTGAGCAGTACTTC

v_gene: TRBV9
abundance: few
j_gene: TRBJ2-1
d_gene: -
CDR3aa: CASSVVGVGEQFF
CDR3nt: TGTGCCAGCAGCGTAGTAGGGGTCGGTGAGCAGTTCTTC

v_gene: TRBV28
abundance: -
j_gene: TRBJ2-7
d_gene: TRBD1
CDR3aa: CASRYRGRYYEQYF
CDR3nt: TGTGCCAGCAGATACAGGGGGAGATACTACGAGCAGTACTTC

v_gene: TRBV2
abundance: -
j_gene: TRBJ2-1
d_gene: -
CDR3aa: CASSGGSLRGNEQFF
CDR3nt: TGTGCCAGCAGTGGAGGTTCCCTTCGGGGGAATGAGCAGTTCTTC

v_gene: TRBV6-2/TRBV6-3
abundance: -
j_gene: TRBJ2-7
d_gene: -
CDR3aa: CASSSLGGEQYF
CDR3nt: TGTGCCAGCAGTTCTTTGGGCGGGGAGCAGTACTTC